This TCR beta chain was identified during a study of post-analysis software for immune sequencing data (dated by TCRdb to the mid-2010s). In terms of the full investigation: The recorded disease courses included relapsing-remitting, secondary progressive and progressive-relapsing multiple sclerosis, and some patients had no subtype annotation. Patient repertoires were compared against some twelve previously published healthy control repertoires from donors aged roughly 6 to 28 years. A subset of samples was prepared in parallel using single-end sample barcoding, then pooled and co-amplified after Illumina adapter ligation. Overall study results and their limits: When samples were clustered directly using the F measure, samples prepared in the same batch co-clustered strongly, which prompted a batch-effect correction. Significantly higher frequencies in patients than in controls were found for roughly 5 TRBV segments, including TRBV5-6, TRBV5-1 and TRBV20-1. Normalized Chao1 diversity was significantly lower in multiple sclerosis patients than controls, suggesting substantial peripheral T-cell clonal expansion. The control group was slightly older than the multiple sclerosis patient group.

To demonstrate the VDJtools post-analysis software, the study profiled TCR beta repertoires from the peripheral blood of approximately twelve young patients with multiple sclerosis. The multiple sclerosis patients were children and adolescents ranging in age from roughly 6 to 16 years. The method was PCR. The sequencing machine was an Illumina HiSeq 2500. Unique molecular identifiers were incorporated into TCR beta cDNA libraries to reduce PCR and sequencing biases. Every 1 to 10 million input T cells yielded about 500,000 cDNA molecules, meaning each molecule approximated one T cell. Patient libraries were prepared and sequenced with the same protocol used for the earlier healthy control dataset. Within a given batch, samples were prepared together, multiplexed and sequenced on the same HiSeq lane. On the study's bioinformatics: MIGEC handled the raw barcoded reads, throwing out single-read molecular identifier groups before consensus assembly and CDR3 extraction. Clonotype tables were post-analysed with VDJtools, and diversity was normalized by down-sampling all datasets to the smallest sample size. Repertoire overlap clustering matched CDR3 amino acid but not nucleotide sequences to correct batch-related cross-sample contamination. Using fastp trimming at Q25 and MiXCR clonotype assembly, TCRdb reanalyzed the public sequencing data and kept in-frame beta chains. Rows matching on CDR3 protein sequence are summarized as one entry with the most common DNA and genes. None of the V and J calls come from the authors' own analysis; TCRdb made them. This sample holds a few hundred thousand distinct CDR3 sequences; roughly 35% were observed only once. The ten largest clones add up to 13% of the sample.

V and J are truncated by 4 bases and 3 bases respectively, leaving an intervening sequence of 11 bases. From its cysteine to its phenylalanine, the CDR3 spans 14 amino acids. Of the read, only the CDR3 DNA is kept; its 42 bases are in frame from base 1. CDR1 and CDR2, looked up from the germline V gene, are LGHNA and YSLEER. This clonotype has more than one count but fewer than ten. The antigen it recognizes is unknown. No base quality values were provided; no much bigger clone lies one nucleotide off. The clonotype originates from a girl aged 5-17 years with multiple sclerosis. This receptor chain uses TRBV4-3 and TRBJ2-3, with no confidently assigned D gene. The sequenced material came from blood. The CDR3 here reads CASSRDILTDTQYF. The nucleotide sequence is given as TGCGCCAGCAGCCGCGACATCCTGACAGATACGCAGTATTTT.